The TCR beta chain under discussion was sequenced for a study of radiation and T cells in renal cell carcinoma. Study-wide findings and caveats: Baseline intratumoral clonotype presence is unknown without pretreatment biopsies.

Indicated time point: blood 4 weeks post-SBRT, at nephrectomy. The treatment: 15 Gy SBRT to primary tumor, nephrectomy 4 weeks later. Nephrectomy followed 15 Gy stereotactic body radiation by 4 weeks. This renal cell carcinoma was of the clear cell type. Trimming cost V 5 bases and J 1 base, with 14 bases left between them. The CDR3 is 15 amino acids. Per germline, CDR1 SEHNR and CDR2 FQNEAQ (reference sequence). Assay used: immunoSEQ multiplex PCR; TCRdb lists only in-frame clones, some missing. The sample comprises more than 120,000 clones, around nine tenths of which are singletons, and about 17% rests with the top ten. This clone showed up just once. Antigen specificity is unknown.

Specimen: blood, collected from a patient whose treatment included radiotherapy and nephrectomy. The chain has TRBV7-9 and TRBJ1-1, with D maybe TRBD1 (6 bases). The TCR comes from a woman in her forties or fifties with renal cell carcinoma. The CDR3 region is CASSPSGGANTEAFF. CDR3 bases: TGTGCCAGCAGCCCCAGCGGGGGGGCGAACACTGAAGCTTTCTTT.